This T cell receptor (beta chain) is drawn from a study of OX40 agonist ivuxolimab in advanced cancers. Study-wide context: Patients enrolled in dose escalation were diagnosed with hepatocellular carcinoma, melanoma, renal cell or head and neck cancer.

This CDR3 spans 15 amino acids. V was pared by 4 bases and J by 5 bases, with 17 bases between. Germline CDR1 reads MGHRA; CDR2 reads YSYEKL. Repertoires were generated with immunoSEQ multiplex PCR, while TCRdb's copy carries only in-frame clones and drops some. The table shows roughly 92,000 clones, with approximately 92% occurring only once. V and J are TRBV4-1 and TRBJ1-1; possible D gene TRBD1, 5 bases. The source of this sequence is an adult with an advanced solid tumor such as melanoma, head and neck, liver or kidney cancer. The sequences come from CD4+ or CD8+ T cells sorted from blood, collected in a trial of the OX40 agonist ivuxolimab. DNA for the CDR3: TGCGCCAGCAGCCGAGCCTGGGACCGTGGGACTGAAGCTTTCTTT. Translation: CASSRAWDRGTEAFF.